Presented here are 19 T cell receptor beta chains from one specimen sequenced in a study of blood T cell repertoires in COVID-19. The data were produced by immunoSEQ multiplex PCR, yet TCRdb's version contains in-frame clones alone and is incomplete. The table has roughly 140,000 clones, over 75% seen once. The sample comprised peripheral blood. All receptors come from a woman aged 60-75 years with COVID-19, enrolled during active disease.

This chain joins TRBV4-3 and TRBJ2-1; 9 bases agree with TRBD2. CDR3 length: 17 residues. V lost 1 base and J lost 8; bases outside the gene matches: 12. The germline CDR1 and CDR2 sequences are LGHNA and YSLEER. In DNA form, the CDR3 reads TGCGCCAGCAGCCAAGGAGCGCAAGCGGGGGGCCAGGATGAGCAGTTCTTC. Amino acids: CASSQGAQAGGQDEQFF.

The chain employs TRBV7-2 and TRBJ2-1; 9 nucleotides match TRBD2. This CDR3 has 18 amino acids. Germline V CDR1 and CDR2: SGHTA, FQGNSA. After removal of 4 bases from V and 5 bases from J, the junction contained 15 bases not matched to a gene. CDR3 amino acids: CASSSKSRTSVGNNEQFF. The CDR3, as DNA: TGTGCCAGCAGCTCCAAATCCCGGACTAGCGTTGGGAACAATGAGCAGTTCTTC. The full variable domain, in which reference TRBV7-2 and TRBJ2-1 provide the parts outside the CDR3, is GAGVSQSPSNKVTEKGKDVELRCDPISGHTALYWYRQSLGQGLEFLIYFQGNSAPDKSGLPSDRFSAERTGGSVSTLTIQRTQQEDSAVYLCASSSKSRTSVGNNEQFFGPGTRLTVL.

This chain links TRBV11-2 with TRBJ2-7; 8 positions match TRBD1. This CDR3 spans 15 amino acids. Per germline, CDR1 SGHAT and CDR2 FQNNGV. J was trimmed by 3 bases and V by 1 base; bases with no gene match: 5. CDR3 loop: CASSLAQGAIYEQYF. The CDR3 DNA sequence: TGTGCCAGCAGCTTAGCCCAGGGGGCGATCTACGAGCAGTACTTC.

The chain has TRBV11-3 and TRBJ2-2; D call uncertain. This CDR3 has 13 residues. V lost 1 base, J lost 6 bases, and 6 bases lay in between. Germline loops: CDR1 SGHNT, CDR2 YENEEA. CDR3 residues: CASSLAPAGELFF. The CDR3, as DNA: TGTGCCAGCAGCTTAGCCCCGGCCGGGGAGCTGTTTTTT. Full variable domain (rest looked up from reference TRBV11-3 and TRBJ2-2): EAGVVQSPRYKIIEKKQPVAFWCNPISGHNTLYWYLQNLGQGPELLIRYENEEAVDDSQLPKDRFSAERLKGVDSTLKIQPAELGDSAVYLCASSLAPAGELFFGEGSRLTVL.

The chain combines TRBV6-6 with TRBJ1-3, with TRBD1 identical over 9 bases. V was clipped by 5 bases and J by 5 bases; unmatched bases: 10. The CDR3 contains 16 residues. CDR1 and CDR2 from the germline V gene are MNHNY and SVGAGI (reference sequence). DNA of the CDR3: TGTGCCAGCAGTGCGGGGACAGGGAAGAAGCGAAACACCATATATTTT. The encoded protein is CASSAGTGKKRNTIYF.

This clone was found a few times. The chain is built from TRBV15 and TRBJ2-2; no clear D gene. The germline V gene encodes CDR1 LNHNV and CDR2 YYDKDF (reference sequence). Trimming shortened V by 5 bases and J by 4 bases, and 8 bases separated the two germline ends. CDR3 length equals 13 residues. The chain's CDR3 is CATSLLLTGELFF. The CDR3 coding sequence is TGTGCCACCAGCCTACTACTCACCGGGGAGCTGTTTTTT.

The CDR3 DNA follows: TGTGCCAGCAGCTTGGGACACCTCATGAACACTGAAGCTTTCTTT. Its protein product is CASSLGHLMNTEAFF. V and J are TRBV13 and TRBJ1-1; TRBD1 is a possible D gene (6 bases). With 3 bases removed from V and 0 bases from J, the gap between germline ends came to 11 bases. This CDR3 has 15 residues. Germline V gene sequence: CDR1 PRHDT, CDR2 FYEKMQ (reference sequence).

The J gene is TRBJ1-1, the V gene TRBV19, with no clear D. CDR3 length equals 13 residues. Per germline, CDR1 LNHDA and CDR2 SQIVND (reference sequence). V lost 6 bases and J lost 1, with 9 bases in between. The CDR3 sequence: CASRDSGNTEAFF. The CDR3 nucleotides are TGTGCCAGTAGAGATTCCGGGAACACTGAAGCTTTCTTT.

This clone was seen only once. This chain connects TRBV12-3 or TRBV12-4 to TRBJ2-7, with D perhaps matching TRBD2 (6 bases). This CDR3 has 13 amino acids. V lost 7 bases and J 1 base, leaving 11 bases between the germline ends. The CDR3 loop reads CASTAGHSYEQYF. In DNA form, the CDR3 reads TGTGCCAGCACCGCGGGGCATTCCTACGAGCAGTACTTC.

This rearrangement joins TRBV5-1 to TRBJ2-3; TRBD1 agrees at 7 bases. The CDR3 sequence is 15 residues long. CDR1 and CDR2 from the germline V gene are SGHRS and YFSETQ. Trimming cost V 0 bases and J 2 bases; bases outside gene matches: 3. The CDR3 region is CASSLGDRTTDTQYF. CDR3 DNA sequence: TGCGCCAGCAGCTTGGGGGACAGAACCACAGATACGCAGTATTTT. Based on the CDR3 plus reference TRBV5-1 and TRBJ2-3, the full variable domain is KAGVTQTPRYLIKTRGQQVTLSCSPISGHRSVSWYQQTPGQGLQFLFEYFSETQRNKGNFPGRFSGRQFSNSRSEMNVSTLELGDSALYLCASSLGDRTTDTQYFGPGTRLTVL.

The V and J genes are TRBV9 and TRBJ1-2; 9 nucleotides line up with TRBD1. The CDR3 has 15 residues. Germline values: CDR1 SGDLS, CDR2 YYNGEE. The V and J ends lost 4 bases and 4 bases, in that order; junction bases with no gene match: 8. For the CDR3, the DNA is TGTGCCAGCAGCTTTGGACAGGGGTCGGGCTATGGCTACACCTTC. As protein: CASSFGQGSGYGYTF. Full variable domain (missing parts from reference TRBV9 and TRBJ1-2): DSGVTQTPKHLITATGQRVTLRCSPRSGDLSVYWYQQSLDQGLQFLIQYYNGEERAKGNILERFSAQQFPDLHSELNLSSLELGDSALYFCASSFGQGSGYGYTFGSGTRLTVV.

The chain combines TRBV10-3 with TRBJ2-5; 7 nucleotides align to TRBD2. The V gene end was trimmed by 10 bases and the J gene end by 0 bases; junction bases not matched to a gene: 5. CDR1 ENHRY and CDR2 SYGVKD come from the germline V gene. The CDR3 length is 13 residues. The CDR3 region has the DNA TGTGCCACCCTTACTAGCGACCAAGAGACCCAGTACTTC. It yields the protein CATLTSDQETQYF.

The CDR3 sequence: CASSSESGTGTSPPSSYEQYF. The CDR3 bases are TGCGCCAGCAGCTCAGAAAGCGGAACCGGGACAAGTCCACCAAGCTCCTACGAGCAGTACTTC. The chain is built from TRBV5-1 and TRBJ2-7; tentative D call: TRBD1 (6 bases). CDR3 size: 21 residues. Deletions cut 3 bases from V and 0 bases from J, with 31 bases between. Germline V gene data show CDR1 as SGHRS and CDR2 as YFSETQ. The complete variable domain, with remaining parts taken from reference TRBV5-1 and TRBJ2-7, reads KAGVTQTPRYLIKTRGQQVTLSCSPISGHRSVSWYQQTPGQGLQFLFEYFSETQRNKGNFPGRFSGRQFSNSRSEMNVSTLELGDSALYLCASSSESGTGTSPPSSYEQYFGPGTRLTVT.

This clone showed up just once. The rearrangement uses TRBV9 and TRBJ2-7; the match to TRBD2 covers 12 bases. The CDR3 runs to 16 residues. V was pared by 0 bases and J by 2 bases, with 3 bases of the junction left unmatched. The germline V gene has CDR1 SGDLS and CDR2 YYNGEE. CDR3 coding DNA: TGTGCCAGCAGCGTAGTTGCTAGCGGGGGGGCCTACGAGCAGTACTTC. Its translation: CASSVVASGGAYEQYF. The entire variable domain, with the rest obtained from reference TRBV9 and TRBJ2-7, is as follows: DSGVTQTPKHLITATGQRVTLRCSPRSGDLSVYWYQQSLDQGLQFLIQYYNGEERAKGNILERFSAQQFPDLHSELNLSSLELGDSALYFCASSVVASGGAYEQYFGPGTRLTVT.

The chain has TRBV19 and TRBJ2-1; 8 bases are a match to TRBD2. With 5 bases clipped from V and 5 bases from J, the junction kept 2 bases outside the gene matches. From germline, CDR1 is LNHDA and CDR2 SQIVND (reference sequence). This CDR3 comprises 13 residues. The CDR3 here is CASSLTSDNEQFF. CDR3 DNA sequence: TGTGCCAGTAGTTTGACTAGCGACAATGAGCAGTTCTTC.

This chain uses TRBV9 with TRBJ2-7; 9 nucleotides match TRBD1. This CDR3 spans 14 amino acids. CDR1 is SGDLS, CDR2 YYNGEE, per germline. Losses at the gene ends were 4 bases for V and 2 bases for J; bases not matched to a gene: 4. The CDR3 bases are TGTGCCAGCAGCCCCGGGACAGGGACCTACGAGCAGTACTTC. Protein sequence: CASSPGTGTYEQYF.

The chain joins TRBV5-1 to TRBJ1-2, with D tentatively TRBD1 (6 bases). Trimming cost V 0 bases and J 4 bases, with 10 bases left between them. This CDR3 contains 14 residues. Germline CDR1 is SGHRS and CDR2 is YFSETQ. DNA of the CDR3: TGCGCCAGCAGCTTGGGACAGGACGGCTATGGCTACACCTTC. Its protein is CASSLGQDGYGYTF. Full variable domain (outside the CDR3, taken from reference TRBV5-1 and TRBJ1-2): KAGVTQTPRYLIKTRGQQVTLSCSPISGHRSVSWYQQTPGQGLQFLFEYFSETQRNKGNFPGRFSGRQFSNSRSEMNVSTLELGDSALYLCASSLGQDGYGYTFGSGTRLTVV.

The chain carries TRBV4-1 and TRBJ1-3; D is unresolved. The CDR3 has 16 amino acids. Germline CDR1 and CDR2: MGHRA and YSYEKL. Trimming stripped 1 base from V and 2 bases from J, with 12 bases between. CDR3 sequence reads: CASSQGETPPGNTIYF. The DNA for the CDR3 is TGCGCCAGCAGCCAAGGGGAGACCCCGCCTGGAAACACCATATATTTT.

The chain links TRBV5-5 to TRBJ1-1, with TRBD1 matching over 7 bases. The CDR3 has 16 amino acids. Germline CDR1 and CDR2: SGHKS and YYEKEE (reference sequence). With V trimmed by 2 bases and J by 0 bases, 7 bases remained unmatched. CDR3 DNA: TGTGCCAGCAGCTTCACTCTGACAGGGATGAACACTGAAGCTTTCTTT. Amino acids: CASSFTLTGMNTEAFF.